This TCR beta chain is drawn from a study of regulatory T cells in long-lasting Graves disease. CDR3 length equals 14 residues. In germline, CDR1 is SEHNR, CDR2 FQNEAQ (reference sequence). Combining iRepertoire HTBI primers with Arm-PCR of CDR3 regions, the authors built TCR beta libraries. TCRdb re-analysed the multiplex PCR reads in MiXCR, keeping a single row per CDR3 protein. The sample lists about 620,000 distinct CDR3 sequences; roughly 15% were seen once. On this clonotype itself: Its specificity is not known. Its ends do not fully match the called genes, so a read error is possible.

Indicated time point: newly diagnosed GD, antithyroid drugs for less than 3 months. There was RNA extracted from PBMCs, and the TCR library was made from it. General study results and limits: Favored usage of TRBV28, TRBJ1-2 and TRBJ2-5 was recorded in persistent disease.

Separately, the same data were catalogued under a study of T cells in Graves' hyperthyroidism and ophthalmopathy. From that report: In the first-round RT-PCR of the TCR CDR3, the HTBI primer set was used.

The chain has TRBV7-9 and TRBJ2-2; D ambiguous. The TCR was taken from a woman in her thirties with Graves disease. This material consisted of peripheral blood mononuclear cells (PBMCs), taken at new diagnosis, from a patient treated with antithyroid drugs. The CDR3 coding sequence is TGCGCCAGCAGCCAAGTCCATAAGTCCGGGGAGCTGTTTTTT. Translated: CASSQVHKSGELFF.